The present entry profiles one T cell receptor (beta chain) with its context. The data derive from a study of blood T cell repertoires in COVID-19. Study context: Sites across the United States, Italy and Spain contributed samples from acute and convalescent COVID-19.

Original methodology: Counts of nucleated cells, estimated from reference gene primer amplification, were obtained. Assay: immunoSEQ multiplex PCR; the TCRdb copy retains only in-frame clones and omits some. V and J calls and clone size are those listed in that table; D and trimming were worked out from the DNA. The repertoire holds approximately 340,000 clones, with approximately 93% as singletons. The CDR3 runs to 15 residues. Germline lookup yields CDR1 LGHDT and CDR2 YNNKEL (reference sequence). Between the trimmed V and J ends, which lost 1 base and 3 bases, there was a span of 9 bases. Ages ranged from roughly 18 to 100 years, with residence in about two dozen US areas.

The V and J genes are TRBV3-1 (or the pseudogene TRBV3-2) and TRBJ1-4, with D possibly TRBD1 on 6 matching bases. Sequencing input: PBMCs or T cells enriched from blood (not recorded which). The TCR sequence derives from a woman aged 35 to 49 who had been exposed to COVID-19. The CDR3 DNA reads as TGTGCCAGCAGCCAAGGGGACACCGCTAATGAAAAACTGTTTTTT. Residues: CASSQGDTANEKLFF.